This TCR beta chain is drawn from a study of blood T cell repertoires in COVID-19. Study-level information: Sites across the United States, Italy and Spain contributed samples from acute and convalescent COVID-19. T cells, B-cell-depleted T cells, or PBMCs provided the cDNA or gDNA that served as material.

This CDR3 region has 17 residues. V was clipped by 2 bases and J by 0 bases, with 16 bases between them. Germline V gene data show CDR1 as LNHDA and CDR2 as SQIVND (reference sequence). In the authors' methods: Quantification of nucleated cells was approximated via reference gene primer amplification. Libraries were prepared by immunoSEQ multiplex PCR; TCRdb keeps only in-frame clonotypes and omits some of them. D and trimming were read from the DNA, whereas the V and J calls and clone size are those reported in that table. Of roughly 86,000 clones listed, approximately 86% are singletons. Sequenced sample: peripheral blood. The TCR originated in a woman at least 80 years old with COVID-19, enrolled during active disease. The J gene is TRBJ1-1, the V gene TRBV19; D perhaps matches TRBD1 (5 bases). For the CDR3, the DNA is TGTGCCAGTAGTATATTTGGGCGGGGGACTATGAACACTGAAGCTTTCTTT. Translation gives CASSIFGRGTMNTEAFF.